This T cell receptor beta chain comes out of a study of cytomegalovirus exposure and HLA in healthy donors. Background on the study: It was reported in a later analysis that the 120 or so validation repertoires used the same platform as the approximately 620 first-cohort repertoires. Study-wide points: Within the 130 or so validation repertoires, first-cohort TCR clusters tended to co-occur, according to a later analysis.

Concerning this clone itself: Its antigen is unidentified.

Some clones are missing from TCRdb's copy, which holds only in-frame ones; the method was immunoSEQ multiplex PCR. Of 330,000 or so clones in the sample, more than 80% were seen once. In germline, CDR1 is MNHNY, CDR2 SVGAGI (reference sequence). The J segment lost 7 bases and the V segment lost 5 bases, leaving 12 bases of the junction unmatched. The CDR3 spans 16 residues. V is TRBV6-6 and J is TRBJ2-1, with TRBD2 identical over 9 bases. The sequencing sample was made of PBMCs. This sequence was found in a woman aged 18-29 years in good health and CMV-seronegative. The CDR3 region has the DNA TGTGCCAGCAGTCCCTATGGGACTAGCAATGTGAATGAGCAGTTCTTC. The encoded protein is CASSPYGTSNVNEQFF.